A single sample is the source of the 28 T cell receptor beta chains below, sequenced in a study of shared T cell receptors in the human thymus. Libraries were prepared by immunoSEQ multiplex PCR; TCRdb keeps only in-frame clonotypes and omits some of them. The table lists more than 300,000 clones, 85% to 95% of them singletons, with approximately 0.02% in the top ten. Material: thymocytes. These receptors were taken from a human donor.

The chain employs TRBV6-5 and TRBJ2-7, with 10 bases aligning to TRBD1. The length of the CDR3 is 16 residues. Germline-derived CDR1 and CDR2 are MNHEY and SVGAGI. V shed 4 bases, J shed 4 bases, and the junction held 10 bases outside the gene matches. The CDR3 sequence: CASSLGSGTGEYEQYF. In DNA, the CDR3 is TGTGCCAGCAGTTTGGGATCCGGGACAGGGGAGTACGAGCAGTACTTC.

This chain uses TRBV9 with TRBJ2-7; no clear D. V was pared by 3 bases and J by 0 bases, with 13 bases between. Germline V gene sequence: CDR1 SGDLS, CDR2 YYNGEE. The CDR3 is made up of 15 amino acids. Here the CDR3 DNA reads TGTGCCAGCAGCGGAACGACGGCGAGCTCCTACGAGCAGTACTTC. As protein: CASSGTTASSYEQYF.

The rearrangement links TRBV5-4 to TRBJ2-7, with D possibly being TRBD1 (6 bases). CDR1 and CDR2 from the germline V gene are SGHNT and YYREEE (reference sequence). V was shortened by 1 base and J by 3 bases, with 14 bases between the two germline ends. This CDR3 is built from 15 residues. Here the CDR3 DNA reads TGTGCCAGCAGCTTGACTATCAGGGGTGGCTACGAGCAGTACTTC. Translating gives CASSLTIRGGYEQYF.

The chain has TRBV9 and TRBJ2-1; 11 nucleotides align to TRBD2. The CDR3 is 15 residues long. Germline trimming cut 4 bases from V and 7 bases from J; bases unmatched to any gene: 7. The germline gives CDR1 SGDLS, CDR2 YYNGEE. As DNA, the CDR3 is TGTGCCAGCAGCTCAACTAGCGGGAGCCTAAATGAGCAGTTCTTC. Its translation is CASSSTSGSLNEQFF.

The CDR3 DNA reads as TGTGCCAGCTCCCGGGACGGTGGGGACTATGGCTACACCTTC. This codes for CASSRDGGDYGYTF. The chain uses TRBV18 and TRBJ1-2; perhaps TRBD1 as D (5 bases). CDR1 KGHSH and CDR2 LQKENI come from the germline V gene. Between the trimmed V and J ends, which lost 6 bases and 3 bases, there was a span of 14 bases. CDR3 length: 14 amino acids. Filled out from reference TRBV18 and TRBJ1-2, the complete variable domain reads NAGVMQNPRHLVRRRGQEARLRCSPMKGHSHVYWYRQLPEEGLKFMVYLQKENIIDESGMPKERFSAEFPKEGPSILRIQQVVRGDSAAYFCASSRDGGDYGYTFGSGTRLTVV.

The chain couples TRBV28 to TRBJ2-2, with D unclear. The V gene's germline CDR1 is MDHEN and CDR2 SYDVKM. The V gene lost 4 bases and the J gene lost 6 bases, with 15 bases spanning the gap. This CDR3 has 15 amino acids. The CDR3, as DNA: TGTGCCAGCAGTTCCCCCCAGGAGAAAGCCGGGGAGCTGTTTTTT. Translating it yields CASSSPQEKAGELFF.

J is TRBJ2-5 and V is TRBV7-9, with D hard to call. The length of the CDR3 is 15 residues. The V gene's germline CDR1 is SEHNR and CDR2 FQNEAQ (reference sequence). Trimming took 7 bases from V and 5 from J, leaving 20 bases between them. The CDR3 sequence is CASNLPGPLPETQYF. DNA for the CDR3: TGTGCCAGCAACCTTCCAGGACCGCTCCCGGAGACCCAGTACTTC.

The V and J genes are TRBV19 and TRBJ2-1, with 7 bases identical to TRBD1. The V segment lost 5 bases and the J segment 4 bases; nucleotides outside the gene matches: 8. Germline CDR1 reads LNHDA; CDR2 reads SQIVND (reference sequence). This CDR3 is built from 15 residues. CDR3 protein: CASSSGNRGYNEQFF. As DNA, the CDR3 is TGTGCCAGTAGTTCCGGGAACAGGGGATACAATGAGCAGTTCTTC.

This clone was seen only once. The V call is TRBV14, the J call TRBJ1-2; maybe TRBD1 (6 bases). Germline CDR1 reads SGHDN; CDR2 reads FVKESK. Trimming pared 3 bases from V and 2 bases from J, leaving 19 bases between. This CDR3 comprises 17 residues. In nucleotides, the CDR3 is TGTGCCAGCAGCCATGGGGGGGGAAACAGGGTGAACTATGGCTACACCTTC. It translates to CASSHGGGNRVNYGYTF.

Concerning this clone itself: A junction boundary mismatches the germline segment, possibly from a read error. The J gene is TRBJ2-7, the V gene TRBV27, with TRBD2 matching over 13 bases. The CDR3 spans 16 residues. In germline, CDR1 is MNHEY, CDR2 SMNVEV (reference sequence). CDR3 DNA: TGTGCCAGCAGTCTATCCGGGACTAGCGGGATCTACGAGCAGTACTTC. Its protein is CASSLSGTSGIYEQYF.

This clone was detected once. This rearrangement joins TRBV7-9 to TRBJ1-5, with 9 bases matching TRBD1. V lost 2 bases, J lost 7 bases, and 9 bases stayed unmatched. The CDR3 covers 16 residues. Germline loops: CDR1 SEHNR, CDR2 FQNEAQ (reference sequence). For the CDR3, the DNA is TGTGCCAGCAGCTTATCGATGGACAGGGGAGACCAGCCCCAGCATTTT. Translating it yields CASSLSMDRGDQPQHF.

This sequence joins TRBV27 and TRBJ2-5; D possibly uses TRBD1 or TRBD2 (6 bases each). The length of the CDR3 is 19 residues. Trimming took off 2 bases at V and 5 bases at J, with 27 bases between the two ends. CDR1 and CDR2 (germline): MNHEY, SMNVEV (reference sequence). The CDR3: CASSLGGRDYPTTRETQYF. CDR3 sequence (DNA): TGTGCCAGCAGTTTAGGGGGGCGGGATTATCCGACTACGAGGGAGACCCAGTACTTC.

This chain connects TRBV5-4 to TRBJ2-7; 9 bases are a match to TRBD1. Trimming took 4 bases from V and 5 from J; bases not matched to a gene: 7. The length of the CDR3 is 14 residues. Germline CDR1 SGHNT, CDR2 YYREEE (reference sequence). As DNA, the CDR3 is TGTGCCAGCAGCGCACAGGGGGCGCTGGACGAGCAGTACTTC. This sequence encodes CASSAQGALDEQYF.

The CDR3 spells CASSHTPGLAHEQYF. CDR3 DNA: TGTGCCAGCAGCCATACCCCGGGACTAGCCCACGAGCAGTACTTC. This sequence joins TRBV28 and TRBJ2-7; 9 nucleotides agree with TRBD2. The V and J ends lost 6 bases and 5 bases, in that order; junction bases with no gene match: 11. Germline assignment: CDR1 MDHEN and CDR2 SYDVKM. This CDR3 is 15 amino acids long.

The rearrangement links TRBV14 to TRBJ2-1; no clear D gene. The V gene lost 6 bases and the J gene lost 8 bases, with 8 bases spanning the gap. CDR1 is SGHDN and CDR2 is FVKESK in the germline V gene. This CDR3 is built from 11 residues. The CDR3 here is CASRKAHEQFF. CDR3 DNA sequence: TGTGCCAGCAGAAAAGCCCATGAGCAGTTCTTC. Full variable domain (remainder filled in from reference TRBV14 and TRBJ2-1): EAGVTQFPSHSVIEKGQTVTLRCDPISGHDNLYWYRRVMGKEIKFLLHFVKESKQDESGMPNNRFLAERTGGTYSTLKVQPAELEDSGVYFCASRKAHEQFFGPGTRLTVL.

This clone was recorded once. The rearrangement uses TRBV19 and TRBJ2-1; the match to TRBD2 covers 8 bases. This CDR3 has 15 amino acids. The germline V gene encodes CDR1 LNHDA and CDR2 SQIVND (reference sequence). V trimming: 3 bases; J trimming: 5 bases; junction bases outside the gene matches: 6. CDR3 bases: TGTGCCAGTAGTATGGGTAGCGGGATCCACAATGAGCAGTTCTTC. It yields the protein CASSMGSGIHNEQFF.

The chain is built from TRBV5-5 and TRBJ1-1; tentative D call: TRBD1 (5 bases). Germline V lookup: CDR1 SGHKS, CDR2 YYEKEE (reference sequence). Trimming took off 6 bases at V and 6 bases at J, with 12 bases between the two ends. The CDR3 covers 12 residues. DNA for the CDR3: TGTGCCAGCACCGGGATGGGGGCTGAAGCTTTCTTT. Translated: CASTGMGAEAFF. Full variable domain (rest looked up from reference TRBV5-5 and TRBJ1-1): DAGVTQSPTHLIKTRGQQVTLRCSPISGHKSVSWYQQVLGQGPQFIFQYYEKEERGRGNFPDRFSARQFPNYSSELNVNALLLGDSALYLCASTGMGAEAFFGQGTRLTVV.

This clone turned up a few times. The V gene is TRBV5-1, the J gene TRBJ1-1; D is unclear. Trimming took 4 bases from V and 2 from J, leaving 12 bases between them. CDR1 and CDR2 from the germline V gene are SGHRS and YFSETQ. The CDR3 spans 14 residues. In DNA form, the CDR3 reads TGCGCCAGCAGCGGTAGACACGGAAACACTGAAGCTTTCTTT. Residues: CASSGRHGNTEAFF.

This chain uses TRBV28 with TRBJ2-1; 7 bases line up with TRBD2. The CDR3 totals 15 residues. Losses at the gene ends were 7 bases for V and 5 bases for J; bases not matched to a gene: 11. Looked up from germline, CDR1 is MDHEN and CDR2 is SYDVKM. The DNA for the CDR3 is TGTGCCAGCACCGGGGGGACGGAGGGGCACAATGAGCAGTTCTTC. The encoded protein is CASTGGTEGHNEQFF.

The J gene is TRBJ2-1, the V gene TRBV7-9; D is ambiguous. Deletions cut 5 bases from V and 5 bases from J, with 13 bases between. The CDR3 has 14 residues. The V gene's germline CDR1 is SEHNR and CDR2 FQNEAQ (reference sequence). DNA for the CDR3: TGTGCCAGCAGCCCCCGGCACAGCCACAATGAGCAGTTCTTC. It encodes CASSPRHSHNEQFF.

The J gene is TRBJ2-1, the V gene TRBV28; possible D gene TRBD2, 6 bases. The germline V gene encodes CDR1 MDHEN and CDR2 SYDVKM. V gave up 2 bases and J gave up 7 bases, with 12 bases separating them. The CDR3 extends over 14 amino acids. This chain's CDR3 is CASSLKGLRNEQFF. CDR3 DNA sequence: TGTGCCAGCAGTTTAAAGGGACTCCGTAATGAGCAGTTCTTC. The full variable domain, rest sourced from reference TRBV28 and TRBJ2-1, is DVKVTQSSRYLVKRTGEKVFLECVQDMDHENMFWYRQDPGLGLRLIYFSYDVKMKEKGDIPEGYSVSREKKERFSLILESASTNQTSMYLCASSLKGLRNEQFFGPGTRLTVL.

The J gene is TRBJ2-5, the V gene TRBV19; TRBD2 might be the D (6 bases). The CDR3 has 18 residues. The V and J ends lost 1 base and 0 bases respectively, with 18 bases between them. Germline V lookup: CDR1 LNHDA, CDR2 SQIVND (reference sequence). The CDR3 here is CASSIARRGTSDQETQYF. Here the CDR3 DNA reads TGTGCCAGTAGTATAGCAAGGCGGGGTACGTCTGACCAAGAGACCCAGTACTTC.

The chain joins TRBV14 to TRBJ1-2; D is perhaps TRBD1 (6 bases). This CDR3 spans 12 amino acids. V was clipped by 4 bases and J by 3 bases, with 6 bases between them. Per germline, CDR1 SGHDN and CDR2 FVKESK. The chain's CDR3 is CASSRQDYGYTF. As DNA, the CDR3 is TGTGCCAGCAGCCGACAGGACTATGGCTACACCTTC.

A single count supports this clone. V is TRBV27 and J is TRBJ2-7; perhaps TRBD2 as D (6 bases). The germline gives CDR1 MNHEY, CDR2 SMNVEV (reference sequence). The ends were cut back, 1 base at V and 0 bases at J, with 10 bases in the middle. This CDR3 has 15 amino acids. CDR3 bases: TGTGCCAGCAGTTTATTGGCGGGGAGCTCCTACGAGCAGTACTTC. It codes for CASSLLAGSSYEQYF.

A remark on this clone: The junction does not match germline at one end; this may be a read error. The CDR3 spells CASRSTPGTYLTTPMCPELFF. CDR3 nucleotides: TGTGCCAGCAGATCCACGCCTGGGACCTACCTAACCACCCCCATGTGCCCGGAGCTGTTCTTC. The chain is built from TRBV28 and TRBJ2-1; D could derive from TRBD1 or TRBD2 (5 bases each). The CDR3 runs to 21 residues. Per germline, CDR1 MDHEN and CDR2 SYDVKM. The full variable domain, rest sourced from reference TRBV28 and TRBJ2-1, is DVKVTQSSRYLVKRTGEKVFLECVQDMDHENMFWYRQDPGLGLRLIYFSYDVKMKEKGDIPEGYSVSREKKERFSLILESASTNQTSMYLCASRSTPGTYLTTPMCPELFFGPGTRLTVL.

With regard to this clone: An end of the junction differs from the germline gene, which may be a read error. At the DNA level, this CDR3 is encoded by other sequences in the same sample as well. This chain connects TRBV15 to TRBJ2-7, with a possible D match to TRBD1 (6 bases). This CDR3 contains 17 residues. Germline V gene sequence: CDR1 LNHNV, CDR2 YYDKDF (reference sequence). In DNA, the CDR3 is TGCGCCACCAGCAGAGATCCGCGGACAGCGAGCAACTACGAGCAGTACTTC. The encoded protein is CATSRDPRTASNYEQYF. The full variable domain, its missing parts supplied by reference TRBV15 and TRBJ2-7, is DAMVIQNPRYQVTQFGKPVTLSCSQTLNHNVMYWYQQKSSQAPKLLFHYYDKDFNNEADTPDNFQSRRPNTSFCFLDIRSPGLGDTAMYLCATSRDPRTASNYEQYFGPGTRLTVT.

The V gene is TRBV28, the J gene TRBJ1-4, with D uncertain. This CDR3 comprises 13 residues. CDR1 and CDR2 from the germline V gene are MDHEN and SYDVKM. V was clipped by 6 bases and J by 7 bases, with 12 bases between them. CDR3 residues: CASRAGRLEKLFF. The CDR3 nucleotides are TGTGCCAGCAGAGCGGGCAGACTTGAAAAACTGTTTTTT.

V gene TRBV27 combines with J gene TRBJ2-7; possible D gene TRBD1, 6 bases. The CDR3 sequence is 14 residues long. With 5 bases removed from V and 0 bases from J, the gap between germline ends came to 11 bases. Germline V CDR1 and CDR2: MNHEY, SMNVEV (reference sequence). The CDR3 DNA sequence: TGTGCCAGCAGTAACCGGGACAACTCCTACGAGCAGTACTTC. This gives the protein CASSNRDNSYEQYF.